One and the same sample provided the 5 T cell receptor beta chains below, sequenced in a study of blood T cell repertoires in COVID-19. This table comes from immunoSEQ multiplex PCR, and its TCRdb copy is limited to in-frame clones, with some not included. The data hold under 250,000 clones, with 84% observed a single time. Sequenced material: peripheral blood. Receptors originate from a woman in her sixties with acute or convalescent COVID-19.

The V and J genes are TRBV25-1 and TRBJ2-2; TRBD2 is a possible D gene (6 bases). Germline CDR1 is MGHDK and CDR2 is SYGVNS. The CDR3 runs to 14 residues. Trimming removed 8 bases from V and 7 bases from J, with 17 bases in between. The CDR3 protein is CASRLGGSNGELFF. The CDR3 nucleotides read TGTGCCAGCCGACTGGGAGGCAGTAACGGGGAGCTGTTTTTT.

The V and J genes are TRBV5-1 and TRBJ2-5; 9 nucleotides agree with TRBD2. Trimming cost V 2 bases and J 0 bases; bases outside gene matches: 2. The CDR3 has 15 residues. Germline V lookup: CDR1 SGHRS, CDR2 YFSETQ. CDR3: CASSLAGGNQETQYF. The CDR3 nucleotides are TGCGCCAGCAGCTTAGCGGGGGGTAACCAAGAGACCCAGTACTTC.

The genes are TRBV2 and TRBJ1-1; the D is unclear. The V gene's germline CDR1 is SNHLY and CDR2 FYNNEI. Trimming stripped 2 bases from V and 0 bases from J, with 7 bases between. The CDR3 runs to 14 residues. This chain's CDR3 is CASSERGLNTEAFF. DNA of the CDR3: TGTGCCAGCAGTGAAAGAGGGCTGAACACTGAAGCTTTCTTT.

CDR3 region: CASLARGQTQPQHF. CDR3 sequence (DNA): TGTGCCAGCTTGGCCAGGGGGCAAACCCAGCCCCAGCATTTT. This sequence joins TRBV2 and TRBJ1-5, with 8 bases that match TRBD1. Germline V gives CDR1 SNHLY, CDR2 FYNNEI. The CDR3 is made up of 14 amino acids. Trimming took 8 bases from V and 7 from J; bases not matched to a gene: 10.

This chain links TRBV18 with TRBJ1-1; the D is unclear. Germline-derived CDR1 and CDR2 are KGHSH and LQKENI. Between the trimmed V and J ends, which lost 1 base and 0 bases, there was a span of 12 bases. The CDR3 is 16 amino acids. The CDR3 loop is CASSPRGSMMNTEAFF. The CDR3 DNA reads TGTGCCAGCTCACCACGAGGTTCGATGATGAACACTGAAGCTTTCTTT.